Described below is a single T cell receptor (beta chain) sequence and its context. The table came from immunoSEQ multiplex PCR; TCRdb's copy has only in-frame clones and leaves some out. The data contain over 85,000 clones, about 89% of them singletons. This sample was taken from a study of T cell responses to AZD1222 COVID-19 vaccine. This clonotype was obtained from an adult in good health. The specimen was peripheral blood, collected on day 0 of AZD1222 vaccination.

The DNA for the CDR3 is TGTGCCAGCAGCCGAGGATCGGATACGCAGTATTTT. Its translation is CASSRGSDTQYF. The V call is TRBV3-1 (or the pseudogene TRBV3-2), the J call TRBJ2-3; D not certain. The CDR3 is 12 amino acids. Germline-derived CDR1 and CDR2 are LGHDT and YNNKEL (reference sequence). Trimming stripped 4 bases from V and 6 bases from J, with 8 bases between.